A selection of T cell receptor beta chains follows, all from one sample in a study of early T cells in non-severe SARS-CoV-2 infection. TCRdb used MiXCR to reprocess the 5' RACE reads, holding one entry per CDR3 protein. Counted here are about 56,000 distinct CDR3 sequences, approximately 16% occurring once; the ten biggest clones make up 4.1%. The material sequenced was whole blood, taken at baseline. The source is an adult who was a healthcare worker with PCR-confirmed SARS-CoV-2 infection or an uninfected control (not recorded which). Each CDR3 is given with its conserved first and last residue. The D gene is left open where the match is weak. Not all rows give a size; the values are once, few, many and, for expanded clones, a class.

J,size,V,D,length,CDR3,DNA
TRBJ2-1,-,TRBV7-9,-,14,CASSSNAGDNEQFF,TGTGCCAGCAGTTCAAATGCCGGGGACAATGAGCAGTTCTTC
TRBJ2-1,-,TRBV4-2,TRBD2,18,CASSQAGGTSGTYNEQFF,TGTGCCAGCAGCCAAGCCGGGGGGACTAGCGGAACCTACAATGAGCAGTTCTTC
TRBJ1-6,many,TRBV12-3/TRBV12-4,-,14,CASSFGTANSPLHF,TGTGCCAGCAGTTTTGGGACGGCGAATTCACCCCTCCACTTT
TRBJ2-2,-,TRBV2,-,14,CASRENSSPGELFF,TGTGCCAGCAGGGAAAACAGTTCCCCCGGGGAGCTGTTTTTT
TRBJ1-4,few,TRBV5-4,-,15,CASTPSPGPDEKLFF,TGTGCCAGCACCCCGTCACCGGGGCCGGATGAAAAACTGTTTTTT
TRBJ1-1,-,TRBV11-1,-,14,CASSLEGQNTEAFF,TGTGCCAGCAGCTTAGAGGGACAGAACACTGAAGCTTTCTTT
TRBJ1-1,many,TRBV12-5,-,13,CASGLEPRTEAFF,TGTGCTAGTGGTTTGGAACCGCGTACTGAAGCTTTCTTT
TRBJ2-3,-,TRBV7-9,TRBD2,15,CASSLTSGSVDTQYF,TGTGCCAGCAGCTTGACTAGCGGGAGTGTAGATACGCAGTATTTT
TRBJ1-2,few,TRBV12-3/TRBV12-4,TRBD1,15,CASTRGQGGNYGYTF,TGTGCCAGCACCCGTGGACAGGGGGGGAACTATGGCTACACCTTC
TRBJ2-7,-,TRBV5-1,-,12,CASKSGRGEQYF,TGCGCCAGCAAAAGCGGACGGGGCGAGCAGTACTTC
TRBJ2-2,-,TRBV9,TRBD2,15,CASSLREGLTGELFF,TGTGCCAGCAGCTTGCGGGAGGGCCTAACCGGGGAGCTGTTTTTT
TRBJ2-7,few,TRBV5-1,-,14,CASSLLGDTYEQYF,TGCGCCAGCAGCTTGTTGGGGGACACCTACGAGCAGTACTTC